The 23 T cell receptor beta chains presented below share a single source sample, sequenced in a study of T cells after yellow fever vaccination. TCRdb redid the calling of the 5' RACE reads with MiXCR, one entry per CDR3 protein. The sample yields 350,000 to 450,000 distinct CDR3 sequences, 6.2% seen once. The material was PBMCs, obtained 5 days after the yellow fever booster vaccination. The receptor set was obtained from a man aged 25-40 years who received the YFV17D yellow fever vaccine.

This clonotype appeared a few times. V and J are TRBV5-1 and TRBJ2-3; D ambiguous. CDR3 length: 13 residues. The germline V gene encodes CDR1 SGHRS and CDR2 YFSETQ. Trimming left V 1 base short and J 7 bases short, with 10 bases between. The CDR3 here is CASSLSGGYTQYF. DNA for the CDR3: TGCGCCAGCAGCTTGAGTGGTGGATATACGCAGTATTTT.

This clonotype was detected only a few times. The chain has TRBV29-1 and TRBJ2-4; D is perhaps TRBD1 or TRBD2 (6 bases each). The CDR3 has 15 amino acids. The V and J ends lost 6 bases and 0 bases respectively, with 15 bases between them. Germline CDR1 SQVTM, CDR2 ANQGSEA. The CDR3 is CSVEIGGLAKNIQYF. The CDR3 DNA reads as TGCAGCGTGGAGATAGGGGGGTTAGCCAAAAACATTCAGTACTTC.

The rearrangement uses TRBV20-1 and TRBJ1-4; 7 bases are shared with TRBD1. Germline CDR1 is DFQATT and CDR2 is SNEGSKA (reference sequence). V dropped 0 bases and J dropped 6; count of bases not matched to a gene: 10. CDR3 size: 16 residues. CDR3 DNA sequence: TGCAGTGCTAGAGATCCTTACAGGGGAAGGGATGAAAAACTGTTTTTT. Amino acid sequence: CSARDPYRGRDEKLFF.

This clonotype was observed a handful of times. This chain links TRBV27 with TRBJ2-6; D remains ambiguous. The V gene's germline CDR1 is MNHEY and CDR2 SMNVEV (reference sequence). The CDR3 is 14 amino acids. V dropped 4 bases and J dropped 0 bases, with 4 bases sitting between them. This CDR3 reads CASSWVSGANVLTF. CDR3 DNA sequence: TGTGCCAGCAGTTGGGTCTCTGGGGCCAACGTCCTGACTTTC. Complete variable domain (other parts from reference TRBV27 and TRBJ2-6): EAQVTQNPRYLITVTGKKLTVTCSQNMNHEYMSWYRQDPGLGLRQIYYSMNVEVTDKGDVPEGYKVSRKEKRNFPLILESPSPNQTSLYFCASSWVSGANVLTFGAGSRLTVL.

This clonotype was recorded at least ten times. The chain uses TRBV7-9 and TRBJ2-1, with 8 bases matching TRBD1. J lost 0 bases, V lost 1 base, and 11 bases had no gene match. CDR1 is SEHNR and CDR2 is FQNEAQ in the germline V gene (reference sequence). The CDR3 has 19 residues. For the CDR3, the DNA is TGTGCCAGCAGCTTAGTATGGGGGGCCGGGACAGGCTCCTACAATGAGCAGTTCTTC. Translating it yields CASSLVWGAGTGSYNEQFF. Filled out from reference TRBV7-9 and TRBJ2-1, the complete variable domain reads DTGVSQNPRHKITKRGQNVTFRCDPISEHNRLYWYRQTLGQGPEFLTYFQNEAQLEKSRLLSDRFSAERPKGSFSTLEIQRTEQGDSAMYLCASSLVWGAGTGSYNEQFFGPGTRLTVL.

CDR3 loop: CATSRLAGASYEQYF. For the CDR3, the DNA is TGTGCCACCAGCAGGCTAGCGGGAGCCTCCTACGAGCAGTACTTC. This chain uses TRBV15 with TRBJ2-7, with 10 bases matching TRBD2. In germline, CDR1 is LNHNV, CDR2 YYDKDF (reference sequence). V lost 3 bases, J lost 0 bases, and 2 bases stayed unmatched. This CDR3 has 15 residues.

The table lists this clonotype with many counts. The chain combines TRBV6-1 with TRBJ2-1; TRBD2 agrees at 9 bases. With V trimmed by 6 bases and J by 1 base, 7 bases remained unmatched. The CDR3 is made up of 16 amino acids. Germline assignment: CDR1 MNHNS and CDR2 SASEGT. CDR3 nucleotide sequence: TGTGCCAGCAGGTCGCCCAGCGGGAGGTCCTACAATGAGCAGTTCTTC. As protein: CASRSPSGRSYNEQFF.

In this sample, this clonotype turned up a few times. V is TRBV20-1 and J is TRBJ2-1, with 9 bases identical to TRBD2. Unmatched junction bases numbered 5, after V lost 1 base and J lost 1 base. Germline V lookup: CDR1 DFQATT, CDR2 SNEGSKA (reference sequence). The CDR3 is 16 amino acids. This CDR3 is CSARVASGNSYNEQFF. The CDR3 region has the DNA TGCAGTGCTAGAGTCGCTAGCGGGAATTCCTACAATGAGCAGTTCTTC.

This clonotype has more than one count but fewer than ten. The chain carries TRBV20-1 and TRBJ2-7; either TRBD1 or TRBD2 may supply D (5 bases each). The germline V and J ends were trimmed by 7 bases and 2 bases, with 12 bases remaining between them. This CDR3 is 12 amino acids long. CDR1 and CDR2 (germline): DFQATT, SNEGSKA (reference sequence). The CDR3 sequence is CSVDGTTYEQYF. Here the CDR3 DNA reads TGCAGTGTGGACGGGACCACCTACGAGCAGTACTTC.

This clonotype came up many times. V gene TRBV5-1 combines with J gene TRBJ2-1; TRBD1 is a possible D gene (5 bases). CDR3 size: 12 residues. Trimming took 3 bases from V and 10 from J, leaving 11 bases between them. Looked up from germline, CDR1 is SGHRS and CDR2 is YFSETQ. CDR3 protein: CASSSGSVEQFF. Written as DNA, the CDR3 is TGCGCCAGCAGCTCAGGGTCCGTGGAGCAGTTCTTC.

The chain uses TRBV3-1 and TRBJ2-4; D might be TRBD2 (6 bases). From germline, CDR1 is LGHDT and CDR2 YNNKEL (reference sequence). The CDR3 runs to 17 residues. The germline V and J ends were trimmed by 10 bases and 5 bases, with 27 bases remaining between them. CDR3: CATTQDLAGRVENIQYF. The CDR3 region has the DNA TGTGCCACCACCCAAGATCTGGCGGGAAGGGTCGAAAACATTCAGTACTTC. Full variable domain (remainder filled in from reference TRBV3-1 and TRBJ2-4): DTAVSQTPKYLVTQMGNDKSIKCEQNLGHDTMYWYKQDSKKFLKIMFSYNNKELIINETVPNRFSPKSPDKAHLNLHINSLELGDSAVYFCATTQDLAGRVENIQYFGAGTRLSVL.

This clonotype was seen more than once but under ten times. This chain links TRBV20-1 with TRBJ1-1, with D maybe TRBD1 (5 bases). Trimming pared 6 bases from V and 1 base from J, leaving 18 bases between. The germline V gene has CDR1 DFQATT and CDR2 SNEGSKA (reference sequence). This CDR3 contains 15 residues. CDR3 region: CSAAQLGRANTEAFF. The DNA of the CDR3 is TGCAGTGCGGCTCAACTGGGGCGGGCGAACACTGAAGCTTTCTTT.

Many counts were recorded for this clonotype. This rearrangement joins TRBV5-1 to TRBJ1-1, with TRBD1 identical over 7 bases. V dropped 1 base and J dropped 3; count of bases not matched to a gene: 12. The germline V gene encodes CDR1 SGHRS and CDR2 YFSETQ. The CDR3 spans 17 residues. In DNA, the CDR3 is TGCGCCAGCAGCTTGACAGGGGTCGTAGGTCGGGACACTGAAGCTTTCTTT. It yields the protein CASSLTGVVGRDTEAFF.

This clonotype was counted a few times. The rearrangement uses TRBV5-1 and TRBJ2-1; maybe TRBD1 (5 bases). Per the germline V gene, CDR1 is SGHRS and CDR2 is YFSETQ. This CDR3 is built from 13 residues. The V and J ends lost 0 bases and 6 bases respectively, with 7 bases between them. The DNA for the CDR3 is TGCGCCAGCAGCTTGGGACAGCCCAATGAGCAGTTCTTC. Translating gives CASSLGQPNEQFF.

The chain employs TRBV19 and TRBJ2-1; the D gene is possibly TRBD1 (6 bases). With 6 bases removed from V and 7 bases from J, the gap between germline ends came to 19 bases. CDR3 size: 15 residues. The germline V gene encodes CDR1 LNHDA and CDR2 SQIVND (reference sequence). Here the CDR3 reads CASRGTPPGTNEQFF. DNA of the CDR3: TGTGCCAGTAGAGGGACACCGCCGGGCACGAATGAGCAGTTCTTC. Supplemented by reference TRBV19 and TRBJ2-1, the full variable domain reads DGGITQSPKYLFRKEGQNVTLSCEQNLNHDAMYWYRQDPGQGLRLIYYSQIVNDFQKGDIAEGYSVSREKKESFPLTVTSAQKNPTAFYLCASRGTPPGTNEQFFGPGTRLTVL.

This clonotype was recorded at least ten times. The genes are TRBV19 and TRBJ2-5; D not certain. Germline CDR1 LNHDA, CDR2 SQIVND (reference sequence). This CDR3 contains 15 residues. V dropped 1 base and J dropped 5 bases, with 14 bases sitting between them. The CDR3 region has the DNA TGTGCCAGTAGTATAGGGACCCGACCCCAGGAGACCCAGTACTTC. Protein product: CASSIGTRPQETQYF.

This clonotype was seen more than once but under ten times. This chain links TRBV7-2 with TRBJ2-1, with unresolved D. V lost 0 bases to trimming and J lost 8 bases, with 14 bases between them. The V gene's germline CDR1 is SGHTA and CDR2 FQGNSA. The CDR3 is 15 residues long. Here the CDR3 reads CASSLAQLLIDEQFF. CDR3 nucleotide sequence: TGTGCCAGCAGCTTAGCCCAGCTATTGATTGATGAGCAGTTCTTC.

This clonotype has more than one count but fewer than ten. This chain uses TRBV7-6 with TRBJ2-7, with D tentatively TRBD1 or TRBD2 (5 bases each). Trimming removed 2 bases at V and 0 bases at J, with 17 bases between. Per germline, CDR1 SGHVS and CDR2 FNYEAQ. The CDR3 extends over 17 amino acids. This CDR3 is CASSLLDEGPSSYEQYF. The CDR3 DNA follows: TGTGCCAGCAGCTTACTAGACGAGGGACCGAGCTCCTACGAGCAGTACTTC.

This sequence joins TRBV18 and TRBJ2-5; the D gene is possibly TRBD2 (5 bases). The germline V gene has CDR1 KGHSH and CDR2 LQKENI. V lost 0 bases and J lost 4, with 9 bases in between. This CDR3 has 14 residues. The CDR3 DNA reads as TGTGCCAGCTCACCACCAGATGCGGGAGAGACCCAGTACTTC. Encoded protein: CASSPPDAGETQYF.

In this sample, this clonotype turned up many times. V is TRBV19 and J is TRBJ2-2; 10 positions agree with TRBD2. The CDR3 has 15 residues. Trimming removed 8 bases from V and 5 bases from J; junction bases left unmatched: 8. Germline lookup yields CDR1 LNHDA and CDR2 SQIVND (reference sequence). CDR3 region: CASSSSGRGTGELFF. The CDR3 DNA is TGTGCCAGTTCGTCGAGCGGGAGGGGTACCGGGGAGCTGTTTTTT.

This rearrangement joins TRBV4-2 to TRBJ2-5, with D maybe TRBD1 (6 bases). V was clipped by 0 bases and J by 4 bases, with 12 bases between them. Germline values: CDR1 LGHNA, CDR2 YNFKEQ. The CDR3 covers 15 residues. CDR3 DNA: TGTGCCAGCAGCCAAGATCCCAGGGGCGTAGAGACCCAGTACTTC. It specifies CASSQDPRGVETQYF.

At least ten counts were recorded for this clonotype. This rearrangement joins TRBV10-3 to TRBJ2-7, with D possibly being TRBD1 (6 bases). Deletions cut 5 bases from V and 9 bases from J, with 14 bases between. Germline V gene data show CDR1 as ENHRY and CDR2 as SYGVKD. The CDR3 spans 12 residues. CDR3: CAISSDSTTQYF. The CDR3 region has the DNA TGTGCCATCAGTTCGGACAGTACGACGCAGTACTTC.

This chain connects TRBV5-1 to TRBJ1-2, with D possibly matching TRBD1 (6 bases). Per germline, CDR1 SGHRS and CDR2 YFSETQ. This CDR3 spans 15 amino acids. The V end lost 0 bases, the J end lost 1 base, and 10 bases lay between the germline ends. CDR3 in DNA: TGCGCCAGCAGCTTGGCCCAGGGGATTAACTATGGCTACACCTTC. Translation: CASSLAQGINYGYTF.